Listed below are T cell receptor beta chains from one sample, sequenced in a study of T cells in Graves' hyperthyroidism and ophthalmopathy. Via MiXCR, TCRdb re-called the multiplex PCR reads, giving one row per CDR3 protein. In the table there are some 420,000 distinct CDR3 sequences, about an eighth of which are singletons. Specimen: blood. These TCRs come from a woman aged 18-30 years with Graves' hyperthyroidism. Each CDR3 is given without its conserved first and last residue. Each record gives: V gene, CDR3 protein.

V: TRBV24-1
CDR3: ATSDNVDYGYT

V: TRBV10-3
CDR3: ATTSQPEFSPLH

V: TRBV28
CDR3: ASRNNGGNLETQY

V: TRBV10-3
CDR3: AISDHRNPPYNEQF

V: TRBV13
CDR3: ASRSGTGGTGELF

V: TRBV10-3
CDR3: AISGGTGWYEQF

V: TRBV10-3
CDR3: AISEKDTQY

V: TRBV5-1
CDR3: ASRPPRGNTEAF

V: TRBV7-9
CDR3: ASNGLMNTEAF

V: TRBV28
CDR3: ASSGLTGSENGYT

V: TRBV6-5
CDR3: ASSSTTGGVNNEQF

V: TRBV20-1
CDR3: SASLGEKLF

V: TRBV14
CDR3: ASSHRDRAYNEQF

V: TRBV29-1
CDR3: SGQGPYGYT

V: TRBV19
CDR3: ASSIGLGLLSTDTQY

V: TRBV15
CDR3: ATSRPEGHGQGGYT

V: TRBV6-4
CDR3: ASSDSRQGPTNEKLF

V: TRBV12-3/TRBV12-4
CDR3: ASSDRVGFPSYNSPLH

V: TRBV11-2
CDR3: ASSYGQGPNTEAF

V: TRBV12-3/TRBV12-4
CDR3: ASTNMGLAGHNEQF

V: TRBV20-1
CDR3: SARRDSLMNTEAF

V: TRBV18
CDR3: ASSPPEQETQY

V: TRBV6-2/TRBV6-3
CDR3: ASSYFAGDNNEQF

V: TRBV27
CDR3: ASRGTGPSYEQY